The clone carrying this TCR beta chain has just a few counts. Its antigen is not known. Compared with germline, one end of the junction differs, possibly owing to a read error. The template was RNA from unsorted bulk tissue. This sample was taken from a study of tumor and adjacent non-tumor tissue in lung cancer. In the study overall: There were 11 to 13 adenocarcinoma, a couple of squamous cell carcinoma and 1 small cell lung cancer cases. On average, productive TCRbeta reads reached roughly 4 million per sample. The study's findings and limits: Compared with tumor, normal lung showed significantly lower TCR diversity.

The V gene's germline CDR1 is SGHKS and CDR2 YYEKEE (reference sequence). The CDR3 covers 13 residues. The library came from three nested PCR rounds adapted from ARM-PCR protocols. In TCRdb, the multiplex PCR reads were re-called with MiXCR into one record per CDR3 protein. The sample has fewer than 120,000 distinct CDR3 sequences, under 90% seen once. The sequenced sample was lung tumor tissue. The sequence was collected from a man between 70 and 80 years old with non-small cell lung cancer. The gene calls are TRBV5-5 and TRBJ1-1; TRBD1 might be the D (6 bases). This chain's CDR3 is CASSSQGFTGAFF. The CDR3, as DNA: TGTGCCAGCAGTTCTCAGGGGTTCACTGGAGCTTTCTTT.